This T cell receptor beta chain was found in a study of control samples from healthy donors and cancer patients. Repertoires were generated with immunoSEQ multiplex PCR, while TCRdb's copy carries only in-frame clones and drops some. The sample consists of over 120,000 clones, around 94% of them appearing once. Germline loops: CDR1 MNHEY, CDR2 SMNVEV (reference sequence). The CDR3 loop spans 13 amino acids. V lost 1 base, J lost 8 bases, and 9 bases lay in between. V gene TRBV27 combines with J gene TRBJ2-1, with D unresolved. Sequenced sample: PBMCs. The clonotype was recovered from a man between 60 and 75 years old with colorectal cancer. The DNA for the CDR3 is TGTGCCAGCAGTTTATGGGGTAGGCATGAGCAGTTCTTC. Its translation is CASSLWGRHEQFF.